This T cell receptor (beta chain) was sequenced during a study of cytomegalovirus exposure and HLA in healthy donors. The J segment lost 5 bases and the V segment lost 4 bases, leaving 3 bases of the junction unmatched. Germline lookup yields CDR1 SGHDT and CDR2 YYEEEE. The CDR3 spans 14 residues. At collection, donors were nominally healthy, but unrecorded immune exposures were probable. Primers for the PCR totalled 60 Vbeta and 13 Jbeta. TCRdb keeps only in-frame clones here, not all; method: immunoSEQ multiplex PCR. The sample lists about 89,000 clones; around 64% were seen once. A remark on this clone: As yet, its antigen is unknown.

Study-wide points: In vitro assays verified that a few CMV-associated chains recognized CMV antigens specifically. The study put 150 or so TCR beta chains on its list as cytomegalovirus-associated. Most TCR sequences were seen very rarely across donors, but some public TCRs occurred in many.

What was sequenced was PBMCs. The chain couples TRBV5-6 to TRBJ2-2, with 9 nucleotides matching TRBD1. The clonotype comes from a man aged 25 to 45 in good health and CMV-seronegative. CDR3 nucleotides: TGTGCCAGCAGCCCCGGGACAGGGACCGGGGAGCTGTTTTTT. Translation: CASSPGTGTGELFF. Combining the CDR3 with reference TRBV5-6 and TRBJ2-2 gives the whole variable domain DAGVTQSPTHLIKTRGQQVTLRCSPKSGHDTVSWYQQALGQGPQFIFQYYEEEERQRGNFPDRFSGHQFPNYSSELNVNALLLGDSALYLCASSPGTGTGELFFGEGSRLTVL.